This TCR beta chain is from a study of post-analysis software for immune sequencing data. Background on the study: Relapsing-remitting, secondary progressive and progressive-relapsing multiple sclerosis were all included among the disease courses. General study findings and limits: Analysis by F measure revealed that same-batch samples clustered strongly together. Controls had lower frequencies than patients of 4 or 5 TRBV segments, which included TRBV5-6, TRBV5-1 and TRBV20-1. Controls had significantly higher normalized Chao1 diversity than multiple sclerosis patients.

Germline V CDR1 and CDR2: MNHNS, SASEGT. The length of the CDR3 is 15 residues. Germline trimming cut 2 bases from V and 6 bases from J; bases unmatched to any gene: 6. On this clonotype: What it recognizes is unknown.

Libraries were made from TCR beta cDNA, and they carried unique molecular identifiers. Researchers reported roughly 510,000 cDNA molecules coming from about 0.98 to 11 million T cells. TCRdb used MiXCR to reprocess the PCR reads, holding one entry per CDR3 protein. The sample comprises some 700,000 distinct CDR3 sequences, 55% to 60% of which are singletons, and approximately 10% rests with the top ten. The sequenced sample consisted of blood. The chain combines TRBV6-1 with TRBJ1-5; TRBD1 aligns across 8 bases. The sequence derives from a girl between 2 and 10 years old with multiple sclerosis. The CDR3 protein is CASSENRGRIQPQHF. The CDR3 coding sequence is TGTGCCAGCAGTGAAAACAGGGGGAGAATTCAGCCCCAGCATTTT.